The 30 T cell receptor beta chains reported below all come from one sample, sequenced in a study of OX40 agonist ivuxolimab in advanced cancers. Sequenced by immunoSEQ multiplex PCR; TCRdb stores in-frame clones only, minus some. The data show 90,000 to 100,000 clones, around 83% seen once. The sample was CD4+ or CD8+ T cells sorted from blood, taken in a trial of the OX40 agonist ivuxolimab. The receptors were sampled from an adult with an advanced solid tumor such as melanoma, head and neck, liver or kidney cancer.

This clone was recorded a few times. The chain recombines TRBV28 with TRBJ1-1; D is ambiguous. This CDR3 has 11 amino acids. Germline V gene sequence: CDR1 MDHEN, CDR2 SYDVKM. The V gene lost 5 bases and the J gene lost 7 bases, with 8 bases spanning the gap. In DNA form, the CDR3 reads TGTGCCAGCAGTAGTAATCTTGAAGCTTTCTTT. Amino acid sequence: CASSSNLEAFF.

This sequence joins TRBV7-2 and TRBJ2-7, with D tentatively TRBD1 (5 bases). Trimming took 1 base from V and 2 from J, leaving 9 bases between them. CDR1 SGHTA and CDR2 FQGNSA come from the germline V gene. The CDR3 runs 14 residues. The CDR3 bases are TGTGCCAGCAGCTTAGTCGGACACACCTACGAGCAGTACTTC. Encoded protein: CASSLVGHTYEQYF. Looking up the rest from reference TRBV7-2 and TRBJ2-7 gives the full variable domain: GAGVSQSPSNKVTEKGKDVELRCDPISGHTALYWYRQSLGQGLEFLIYFQGNSAPDKSGLPSDRFSAERTGGSVSTLTIQRTQQEDSAVYLCASSLVGHTYEQYFGPGTRLTVT.

The chain couples TRBV19 to TRBJ2-1; D unclear. Germline V gene lookup returns CDR1 LNHDA and CDR2 SQIVND (reference sequence). The CDR3 contains 14 residues. V shed 7 bases and J shed 1 base, with 11 bases lying between them. In DNA form, the CDR3 reads TGTGCCAGTACCCCCAAAACATCCTACAATGAGCAGTTCTTC. It translates to CASTPKTSYNEQFF.

This rearrangement joins TRBV4-3 to TRBJ1-1, with D possibly TRBD1 on 5 matching bases. Trimming removed 4 bases from V and 3 bases from J, with 15 bases in between. Germline values: CDR1 LGHNA, CDR2 YSLEER. The CDR3 has 15 residues. The DNA for the CDR3 is TGCGCCAGCAGCCCCCAGGACACGGGGTACACTGAAGCTTTCTTT. Encoded protein: CASSPQDTGYTEAFF.

The V call is TRBV9, the J call TRBJ2-5, with a weak D call TRBD2 (6 bases). The V and J ends lost 0 bases and 2 bases respectively, with 14 bases between them. Germline V gene sequence: CDR1 SGDLS, CDR2 YYNGEE. The CDR3 spans 16 residues. The CDR3 coding sequence is TGTGCCAGCAGCGTAGCCGGGGGAGGTCTACAAGAGACCCAGTACTTC. This encodes CASSVAGGGLQETQYF.

This rearrangement joins TRBV30 to TRBJ1-2, with TRBD1 as a possible D gene (6 bases). Trimming left V 2 bases short and J 4 bases short, with 17 bases between. The CDR3 has 15 amino acids. Germline values: CDR1 GTSNPN, CDR2 SVGIG (reference sequence). In DNA form, the CDR3 reads TGTGCCTGGAGTCCACCCGGGGGGCGAGGCTATGGCTACACCTTC. Translated: CAWSPPGGRGYGYTF.

The DNA of the CDR3 is TGTGCCAGTAATCGGGGGAGATTCACAGATACGCAGTATTTT. This gives the protein CASNRGRFTDTQYF. The chain recombines TRBV19 with TRBJ2-3; tentatively, D is TRBD2 (6 bases). CDR3 size: 14 residues. CDR1 and CDR2 from the germline V gene are LNHDA and SQIVND (reference sequence). Trimming left V 7 bases short and J 2 bases short, with 13 bases between.

The rearrangement joins TRBV7-2 to TRBJ2-7, with 8 bases that match TRBD2. The germline gives CDR1 SGHTA, CDR2 FQGNSA. CDR3 length: 13 amino acids. Germline trimming cut 6 bases from V and 5 bases from J; bases unmatched to any gene: 6. The CDR3: CASRSGSGNEQYF. CDR3 in DNA: TGTGCCAGCAGGAGCGGGAGCGGTAACGAGCAGTACTTC.

V is TRBV20-1 and J is TRBJ2-5, with TRBD1 matching over 8 bases. The CDR3 extends over 11 amino acids. In germline, CDR1 is DFQATT, CDR2 SNEGSKA (reference sequence). The V segment lost 5 bases and the J segment 11 bases; nucleotides outside the gene matches: 7. CDR3: CSASHRQGQYF. The CDR3 bases are TGCAGTGCTTCACATCGACAGGGGCAGTACTTC.

The chain carries TRBV2 and TRBJ2-5; D remains unclear. Germline V gene sequence: CDR1 SNHLY, CDR2 FYNNEI. V dropped 0 bases and J dropped 1 base, with 9 bases sitting between them. The CDR3 extends over 15 amino acids. CDR3 in DNA: TGTGCCAGCAGTGAAGCAGGCAGCTTCCAAGAGACCCAGTACTTC. This gives the protein CASSEAGSFQETQYF.

This clone showed up just a few times. The rearrangement links TRBV2 to TRBJ1-4; possible D gene TRBD1, 6 bases. V was trimmed by 6 bases and J by 8 bases, leaving 16 bases between them. The CDR3 extends over 14 amino acids. The germline gives CDR1 SNHLY, CDR2 FYNNEI. CDR3 amino acids: CASRFPGQGEKLFF. Here the CDR3 DNA reads TGTGCCAGCAGGTTTCCGGGACAAGGGGAAAAACTGTTTTTT.

The rearrangement uses TRBV5-1 and TRBJ2-6; TRBD1 is a possible D gene (5 bases). Per germline, CDR1 SGHRS and CDR2 YFSETQ. V lost 2 bases and J 2 bases, leaving 17 bases between the germline ends. The CDR3 totals 18 residues. The CDR3 coding sequence is TGCGCCAGCAGCTTTAGCCGGCAGGCAGGGACTGGGGCCAACGTCCTGACTTTC. Residues: CASSFSRQAGTGANVLTF.

This sequence joins TRBV6-1 and TRBJ2-7; D is unresolved. The CDR3 extends over 11 amino acids. Trimming cost V 6 bases and J 1 base, with 4 bases left between them. CDR1 is MNHNS, CDR2 SASEGT, per germline. DNA of the CDR3: TGTGCCAGCAGGGGATCCTACGAGCAGTACTTC. It is translated as CASRGSYEQYF.

V and J are TRBV10-3 and TRBJ1-1, with TRBD1 matching 7 bases. The CDR3 loop spans 15 amino acids. The germline CDR1 and CDR2 sequences are ENHRY and SYGVKD. Trimming took 6 bases from V and 1 from J; bases not matched to a gene: 8. The CDR3 nucleotides read TGTGCCATCAGGGACACAGGGGCGTCGAACACTGAAGCTTTCTTT. Amino acids: CAIRDTGASNTEAFF.

The chain couples TRBV28 to TRBJ2-7, with D perhaps TRBD2 (5 bases). This CDR3 spans 12 amino acids. Germline V CDR1 and CDR2: MDHEN, SYDVKM. CDR3 sequence (DNA): TGTGCGAGCGGCCCAGCCATCTACGAGCAGTACTTC. Translation gives CASGPAIYEQYF. Full variable domain (remainder filled in from reference TRBV28 and TRBJ2-7): DVKVTQSSRYLVKRTGEKVFLECVQDMDHENMFWYRQDPGLGLRLIYFSYDVKMKEKGDIPEGYSVSREKKERFSLILESASTNQTSMYLCASGPAIYEQYFGPGTRLTVT.

The chain employs TRBV19 and TRBJ1-4; D gene uncertain. Germline V lookup: CDR1 LNHDA, CDR2 SQIVND (reference sequence). This CDR3 region has 15 residues. V shed 6 bases and J shed 6 bases, with 17 bases lying between them. For the CDR3, the DNA is TGTGCCAGTAGGAGAGGCCGGGTCGCGGATGAAAAACTGTTTTTT. This gives the protein CASRRGRVADEKLFF.

The V gene is TRBV6-5, the J gene TRBJ2-3; D is unresolved. The germline V gene encodes CDR1 MNHEY and CDR2 SVGAGI. The V and J ends lost 5 bases and 0 bases respectively, with 12 bases between them. The CDR3 has 15 amino acids. The CDR3 sequence is CASSISTGSTDTQYF. The CDR3 bases are TGTGCCAGCAGTATCTCCACGGGTAGCACAGATACGCAGTATTTT.

The rearrangement uses TRBV28 and TRBJ1-3; 8 bases match TRBD1. This CDR3 has 14 residues. Trimming removed 5 bases from V and 2 bases from J; junction bases left unmatched: 2. Germline V lookup: CDR1 MDHEN, CDR2 SYDVKM. The CDR3 coding sequence is TGTGCCAGCAGTCCGACAGGGGCTGGAAACACCATATATTTT. Translated, it gives CASSPTGAGNTIYF.

V usage is TRBV5-1 and J usage is TRBJ2-2; D is undetermined. Germline V CDR1 and CDR2: SGHRS, YFSETQ. The CDR3 has 13 amino acids. The ends were cut back, 3 bases at V and 3 bases at J, with 6 bases in the middle. In DNA, the CDR3 is TGCGCCAGCAGCTCCAAGTACACCGGGGAGCTGTTTTTT. It translates to CASSSKYTGELFF.

The chain couples TRBV11-2 to TRBJ2-7; 8 bases are shared with TRBD1. From germline, CDR1 is SGHAT and CDR2 FQNNGV. The CDR3 is 14 residues long. The J segment lost 7 bases and the V segment lost 6 bases, leaving 11 bases of the junction unmatched. The CDR3 DNA reads as TGTGCCAGCAGTCCAAACAGGGGGTTATGGGAGCAGTACTTC. Amino acid sequence: CASSPNRGLWEQYF.

J is TRBJ2-7 and V is TRBV2; 8 bases are shared with TRBD1. J lost 1 base, V lost 10 bases, and 6 bases had no gene match. There are 13 residues in the CDR3. Germline CDR1 is SNHLY and CDR2 is FYNNEI. The CDR3 protein is CANRDRNSYEQYF. CDR3 in DNA: TGTGCCAACCGGGACAGGAATTCCTACGAGCAGTACTTC. The full variable domain, in which reference TRBV2 and TRBJ2-7 provide the parts outside the CDR3, is EPEVTQTPSHQVTQMGQEVILRCVPISNHLYFYWYRQILGQKVEFLVSFYNNEISEKSEIFDDQFSVERPDGSNFTLKIRSTKLEDSAMYFCANRDRNSYEQYFGPGTRLTVT.

This chain joins TRBV18 and TRBJ1-2; D unclear. This CDR3 comprises 14 residues. Germline assignment: CDR1 KGHSH and CDR2 LQKENI. The V end lost 0 bases, the J end lost 4 bases, and 9 bases lay between the germline ends. CDR3 coding DNA: TGTGCCAGCTCACCACCCTTACGGATCTATGGCTACACCTTC. It translates to CASSPPLRIYGYTF.

The chain joins TRBV28 to TRBJ1-1, with D unresolved. Trimming left V 5 bases short and J 1 base short, with 14 bases between. The CDR3 is 15 residues long. Germline V gives CDR1 MDHEN, CDR2 SYDVKM. The CDR3 protein is CASSPMGGGNTEAFF. The CDR3 DNA follows: TGTGCCAGCAGTCCGATGGGAGGCGGGAACACTGAAGCTTTCTTT.

The genes are TRBV29-1 and TRBJ2-1; D is unclear. Germline V gene lookup returns CDR1 SQVTM and CDR2 ANQGSEA. V was cut by 1 base and J by 0 bases, with 10 bases left in between. The CDR3 runs 15 residues. In DNA form, the CDR3 reads TGCAGCGTTGAAGGGAGAGGTGGCTCCTACAATGAGCAGTTCTTC. Amino acid sequence: CSVEGRGGSYNEQFF.

V and J are TRBV7-9 and TRBJ2-3, with TRBD2 matching 7 bases. After removal of 3 bases from V and 5 bases from J, the junction contained 8 bases not matched to a gene. In germline, CDR1 is SEHNR, CDR2 FQNEAQ (reference sequence). This CDR3 is 15 amino acids long. The CDR3 DNA reads TGTGCCAGCAGCTTCGGACTAGAGGGGATAGATACGCAGTATTTT. Amino acids: CASSFGLEGIDTQYF.

This clone showed up just once. The CDR3 bases are TGTGCCAGCAGCACCCAGACAGGGGGCGGTTACGAGCAGTACTTC. Residues: CASSTQTGGGYEQYF. J is TRBJ2-7 and V is TRBV11-3; 10 positions agree with TRBD1. With 5 bases clipped from V and 4 bases from J, the junction kept 8 bases outside the gene matches. Per germline, CDR1 SGHNT and CDR2 YENEEA. This CDR3 has 15 amino acids.

V and J are TRBV7-2 and TRBJ1-1; D ambiguous. The CDR3 loop spans 13 amino acids. Germline-derived CDR1 and CDR2 are SGHTA and FQGNSA. V dropped 7 bases and J dropped 0 bases, with 9 bases sitting between them. In DNA, the CDR3 is TGTGCCAGCAACTCAGCTATGAACACTGAAGCTTTCTTT. Translated, it gives CASNSAMNTEAFF.

The chain uses TRBV7-2 and TRBJ2-1, with 10 bases aligning to TRBD1. Per the germline V gene, CDR1 is SGHTA and CDR2 is FQGNSA. After removal of 3 bases from V and 5 bases from J, the junction contained 7 bases not matched to a gene. The CDR3 consists of 16 residues. Written as DNA, the CDR3 is TGTGCCAGCAGCTTGAGGGGACAGGGGAAAAACAATGAGCAGTTCTTC. It is translated as CASSLRGQGKNNEQFF.

This chain links TRBV5-1 with TRBJ1-1, with no clear D. Germline CDR1 reads SGHRS; CDR2 reads YFSETQ. The CDR3 is 14 amino acids. With 0 bases removed from V and 1 base from J, the gap between germline ends came to 7 bases. The CDR3 DNA reads as TGCGCCAGCAGCTTGGACCGGGGGAACACTGAAGCTTTCTTT. This encodes CASSLDRGNTEAFF.

V is TRBV5-4 and J is TRBJ2-1; TRBD2 aligns across 11 bases. Per the germline V gene, CDR1 is SGHNT and CDR2 is YYREEE (reference sequence). V lost 4 bases, J lost 3 bases, and 6 bases stayed unmatched. CDR3 length: 16 residues. CDR3 sequence reads: CASSPVAGGNYNEQFF. CDR3 coding DNA: TGTGCCAGCAGCCCCGTAGCGGGAGGGAACTACAATGAGCAGTTCTTC.